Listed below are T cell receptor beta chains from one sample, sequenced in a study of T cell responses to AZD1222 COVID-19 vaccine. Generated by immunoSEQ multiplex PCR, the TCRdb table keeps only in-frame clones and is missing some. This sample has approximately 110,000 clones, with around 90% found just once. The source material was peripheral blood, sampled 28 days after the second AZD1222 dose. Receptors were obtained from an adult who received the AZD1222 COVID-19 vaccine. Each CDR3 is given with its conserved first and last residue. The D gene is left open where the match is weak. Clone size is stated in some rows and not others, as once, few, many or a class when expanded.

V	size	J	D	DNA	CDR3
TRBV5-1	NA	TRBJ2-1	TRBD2	TGCGCCAGCAGCTCCAATAGCGGGAGCTCCTACAATGAGCAGTTCTTC	CASSSNSGSSYNEQFF
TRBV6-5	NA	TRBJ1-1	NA	TGTGCCAGCAGTTTAACCCTCATGAACACTGAAGCTTTCTTT	CASSLTLMNTEAFF
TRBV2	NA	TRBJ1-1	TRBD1	TGTGCCAGCAGGGGGACAGGGGATTCTGAAGCTTTCTTT	CASRGTGDSEAFF
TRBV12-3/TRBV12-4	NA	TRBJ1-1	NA	TGTGCCAGCAGTTTCGCCACTGAAGCTTTCTTT	CASSFATEAFF
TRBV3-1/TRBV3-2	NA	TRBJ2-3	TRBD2	TGTGCCAGCAGCTCCTGGACTAGCGGGAGTCCCGATACGCAGTATTTT	CASSSWTSGSPDTQYF
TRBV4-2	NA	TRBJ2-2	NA	TGTGCCAGCAGCCAAGAGGGGCTCCACACCGGGGAGCTGTTTTTT	CASSQEGLHTGELFF
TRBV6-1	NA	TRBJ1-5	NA	TGTGCCAGCAGTGAATACGGGCAGGGCAATCAGCCCCAGCATTTT	CASSEYGQGNQPQHF
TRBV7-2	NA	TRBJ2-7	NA	TGTGCCAGCAGCTTAGTGGGGGCTAGTAACTCCTACGAGCAGTACTTC	CASSLVGASNSYEQYF
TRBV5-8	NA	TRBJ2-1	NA	TGTGCCAGCAGCTTGGGCCGGGATTCCTACAATGAGCAGTTCTTC	CASSLGRDSYNEQFF
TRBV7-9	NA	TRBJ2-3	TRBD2	TGTGCCAGCAGACCATCAATTCTAGCGGGAGGGCGCACAGATACGCAGTATTTT	CASRPSILAGGRTDTQYF
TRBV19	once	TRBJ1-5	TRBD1	TGTGCCAGTAGTTTTAGACAGGGAAGAGACGGTCAGCCCCAGCATTTT	CASSFRQGRDGQPQHF
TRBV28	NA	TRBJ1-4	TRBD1	TGTGCCAGCAGTTTGTACAGGGGAGCAACTAATGAAAAACTGTTTTTT	CASSLYRGATNEKLFF
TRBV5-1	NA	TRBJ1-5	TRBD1	TGCGCCAGCAGCTTGGGGGGGACAGGGCATCAGCCCCAGCATTTT	CASSLGGTGHQPQHF